This T cell receptor beta chain was captured by sequencing in a study of T cell responses to AZD1222 COVID-19 vaccine (dated by TCRdb to the early 2020s). At the level of the whole study: Because spike-specific TCR depth and breadth did not differ between the two schedules, AZD1222 recipients who got a second dose at roughly 4 weeks were pooled with those who got a second dose at roughly 12 weeks. TCR sequencing covered roughly 230 trial participants: 200 to 210 given two doses of AZD1222 and 26 given two doses of MenACWY control vaccine. Enrollment into the trials was organized by age into subgroups of 18-55, 56-69 and 70-plus years, and those subgroups contained roughly 150, 30 and 60 TCR-sequenced participants, respectively. The research as a whole found: Epitopes outside the regions mutated in the B.1.351 and B.1.1.7 variants were reportedly recognized by nearly half of the unique spike-specific TCRs. Because no day 14 peak-response samples were available, the repertoires could be characterized only after the peak T cell response. Vaccine-associated CD4 TCRs spanned the whole spike protein, with dominant responses in regions 160-218 and 743-854. After two AZD1222 doses, both the breadth and the depth of spike-specific TCRs were significantly higher than at day 0 and than in MenACWY recipients. Participants were mostly white British and included more females than males, and it was suggested by the authors that clonal diversity may have been underestimated. In the small 56-69-year group, the increase in depth fell short of significance, most likely because of low power. Conclusions about previously exposed vaccinees are limited because only five to seven AZD1222 recipients were SARS-CoV-2 seropositive at baseline.

The CDR3 regions of human TCRbeta chains were subjected to immunosequencing. The authors' analysis ran thus. Repertoire TCRs were checked for matches against a reference library of SARS-CoV-2-specific TCRs that had been generated using the MIRA antigen-specificity platform. Breadth was defined as the fraction of unique TCRs that were SARS-CoV-2-associated. Depth was defined as the fraction of total T cells that were SARS-CoV-2-associated. Using the MIRA data, each spike-specific TCR was assigned both to the spike region to which the TCR was reactive and to a CD4 or CD8 class. Log10-transformed breadth and depth values were compared by one-way ANOVA with Sidak's multiple comparisons tests. This is the immuneACCESS table as TCRdb keeps it, with only in-frame sequences that have V and J called. A part of the clones is gone; compared with another copy, unresolved V genes explain less than half, and the rest is unexplained. V and J calls plus clone size are reproduced from that table; the DNA served to infer D and trimming. For this sample the table gives around 140,000 clones, of which 85% to 90% were detected only once. About 1.5% of the sample comes from the top ten.

As to this clone: The specificity of this receptor is unknown. Base qualities are not provided; no much larger clone lies one nucleotide away.

This specimen's time point label, interpreted: baseline before first vaccination. Samples from vaccinated people were obtained from the UK trials COV001 and COV002, which included a single-blind randomized controlled phase 2/3 trial of AZD1222 (ChAdOx1 nCoV-19) in healthy adults. For TCRbeta chain sequencing, PBMC samples from trial participants were taken at day 0 and at day 28 after the second dose. Trimming leaves V shorter by 6 bases and J shorter by 3 bases, with the junction holding 12 bases beyond the gene matches. The CDR1 and CDR2 encoded by the germline V gene are ENHRY and SYGVKD. From the cysteine up to the phenylalanine, the CDR3 has a length of 16 residues. Only the CDR3 DNA is retained, 48 bases long and in frame from the first base.

The sample consisted of peripheral blood, taken on day 0 of AZD1222 vaccination. The TCR comes from an adult in good health. The chain is made from TRBV10-3 and TRBJ2-7; 9 central bases correspond to TRBD2. For the CDR3, the sequence is CAISELGLATGYEQYF. The sequenced DNA: TGTGCCATCAGCGAACTCGGACTAGCGACGGGCTACGAGCAGTACTTC.